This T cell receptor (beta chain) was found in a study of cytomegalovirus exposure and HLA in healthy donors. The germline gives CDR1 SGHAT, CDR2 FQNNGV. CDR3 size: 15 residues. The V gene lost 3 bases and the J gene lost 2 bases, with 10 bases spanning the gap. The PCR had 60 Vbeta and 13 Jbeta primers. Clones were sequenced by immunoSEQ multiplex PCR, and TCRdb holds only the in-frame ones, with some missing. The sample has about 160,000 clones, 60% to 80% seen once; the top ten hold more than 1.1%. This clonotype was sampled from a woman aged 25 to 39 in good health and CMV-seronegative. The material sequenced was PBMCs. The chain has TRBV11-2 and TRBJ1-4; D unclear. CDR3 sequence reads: CASSFIVGTNEKLFF. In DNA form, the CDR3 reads TGTGCCAGCAGCTTTATCGTTGGCACTAATGAAAAACTGTTTTTT.